Presented here are 30 T cell receptor beta chains from one specimen sequenced in a study of blood T cells in healthy people across ages. A second roughly 7 to 12 cycle PCR used barcoded and J-beta primers. TCRdb re-analysed the 5' RACE reads in MiXCR, keeping a single row per CDR3 protein. Of some 700,000 distinct CDR3 sequences listed, about 40% are singletons. The sample consisted of blood. These receptor sequences come from a woman aged 60 to 75 in good health.

This clonotype has just a few counts. The chain carries TRBV20-1 and TRBJ2-2; no definite D call. The CDR3 loop spans 15 amino acids. Per the germline V gene, CDR1 is DFQATT and CDR2 is SNEGSKA (reference sequence). V was pared by 2 bases and J by 2 bases, with 12 bases between. The CDR3 nucleotides read TGCAGTGCTAGAAGGGCGGAATCCAACACCGGGGAGCTGTTTTTT. It codes for CSARRAESNTGELFF.

The rearrangement links TRBV20-1 to TRBJ1-4, with D possibly matching TRBD1 (5 bases). V lost 6 bases to trimming and J lost 3 bases, with 14 bases between them. CDR1 is DFQATT, CDR2 SNEGSKA, per germline (reference sequence). This CDR3 region has 14 residues. CDR3 in amino acids: CSARSEGPNEKLFF. The CDR3 coding sequence is TGCAGTGCAAGGAGCGAGGGGCCTAATGAAAAACTGTTTTTT.

This clonotype showed up just a few times. The V and J genes are TRBV11-3 and TRBJ2-1; D uncertain. The CDR3 loop spans 15 amino acids. Germline loops: CDR1 SGHNT, CDR2 YENEEA. V lost 0 bases, J lost 3 bases, and 9 bases lay in between. The chain's CDR3 is CASSLDTNDYNEQFF. As DNA, the CDR3 is TGTGCCAGCAGCTTAGACACAAATGACTACAATGAGCAGTTCTTC.

As regards this clonotype: This may arise from a read error, as a much more abundant clone is one base away. The chain recombines TRBV5-1 with TRBJ2-3, with 7 bases lining up with TRBD2. The CDR3 has 14 amino acids. Germline V lookup: CDR1 SGHRS, CDR2 YFSETQ. Here the CDR3 reads CATYSGSLTDAQYF. Here the CDR3 DNA reads TGCGCCACCTATAGCGGGTCCCTCACAGATGCGCAGTATTTT.

The V call is TRBV6-4, the J call TRBJ1-1; D might be TRBD1 (5 bases). The CDR3 sequence is 14 residues long. The germline gives CDR1 MRHNA, CDR2 SNTAGT. V was clipped by 3 bases and J by 0 bases, with 8 bases between them. CDR3 region: CASSDGTVNTEAFF. CDR3 nucleotides: TGTGCCAGCAGTGATGGGACGGTGAACACTGAAGCTTTCTTT.

In its sample, this clonotype was seen once. V and J are TRBV4-1 and TRBJ2-1, with TRBD1 as a possible D gene (6 bases). Per the germline V gene, CDR1 is MGHRA and CDR2 is YSYEKL. CDR3 length: 17 amino acids. V shed 0 bases and J shed 1 base, with 13 bases lying between them. The CDR3 nucleotides read TGCGCCAGCAGCCAAGAGGGCCGCAGGGGTTCCTACAATGAGCAGTTCTTC. As protein: CASSQEGRRGSYNEQFF.

V is TRBV29-1 and J is TRBJ1-2; no clear D. Per the germline V gene, CDR1 is SQVTM and CDR2 is ANQGSEA. The CDR3 totals 13 residues. Trimming removed 3 bases at V and 7 bases at J, with 15 bases between. This CDR3 is CSVEPGSRGGYTF. DNA for the CDR3: TGCAGCGTTGAGCCCGGGTCTCGAGGTGGCTACACCTTC. The full variable domain, completed using reference TRBV29-1 and TRBJ1-2, is SAVISQKPSRDICQRGTSLTIQCQVDSQVTMMFWYRQQPGQSLTLIATANQGSEATYESGFVIDKFPISRPNLTFSTLTVSNMSPEDSSIYLCSVEPGSRGGYTFGSGTRLTVV.

About this clonotype itself: This may stem from a read error, because a much larger clone lies one nucleotide away. The rearrangement links TRBV11-2 to TRBJ2-5, with D unresolved. The CDR3 runs 14 residues. V was shortened by 1 base and J by 1 base, with 7 bases between the two germline ends. Germline values: CDR1 SGHAT, CDR2 FQNNGV. As DNA, the CDR3 is TGTGCCAGCAGCTTAGCAACGACCCAAGAGACCCAGTACTTC. Translated: CASSLATTQETQYF.

V and J are TRBV14 and TRBJ2-1, with 15 bases aligning to TRBD2. The CDR3 covers 19 residues. The V gene end was trimmed by 0 bases and the J gene end by 6 bases; junction bases not matched to a gene: 9. Germline lookup yields CDR1 SGHDN and CDR2 FVKESK. The CDR3 DNA sequence: TGTGCCAGCAGCCAAGAGTGGGGACTAGCGGGGGGCACCCCCAATGAGCAGTTCTTC. It yields the protein CASSQEWGLAGGTPNEQFF.

In this sample, this clonotype turned up many times. The gene calls are TRBV12-3 or TRBV12-4 and TRBJ2-5; D not resolved. The V end lost 6 bases, the J end lost 1 base, and 12 bases lay between the germline ends. The CDR3 covers 14 residues. As DNA, the CDR3 is TGTGCCAGCAGCCGACTCAGCATCCAAGAGACCCAGTACTTC. This translates into CASSRLSIQETQYF.

J is TRBJ2-5 and V is TRBV6-1; a possible D gene is TRBD2 (6 bases). This CDR3 is 16 amino acids long. V was pared by 0 bases and J by 2 bases, with 13 bases between. Germline V gene lookup returns CDR1 MNHNS and CDR2 SASEGT. Here the CDR3 DNA reads TGTGCCAGCAGTGAAGCGGGAGGCGGGGTGCAAGAGACCCAGTACTTC. Amino acid sequence: CASSEAGGGVQETQYF.

This clonotype has a handful of counts. This chain connects TRBV12-3 or TRBV12-4 to TRBJ2-1, with D possibly being TRBD2 (6 bases). The CDR3 is 14 amino acids. The germline V and J ends were trimmed by 5 bases and 11 bases, with 19 bases remaining between them. CDR3 sequence (DNA): TGTGCCAGCAGTGGGACCCATGACGGGGGTCAGCAGTTCTTC. This sequence encodes CASSGTHDGGQQFF.

Comment on this clonotype: This may be a read error: a much more frequent sequence differs by one nucleotide. This chain connects TRBV7-2 to TRBJ2-1, with D perhaps given as TRBD1 or TRBD2 (5 bases each). This CDR3 spans 15 amino acids. V was shortened by 5 bases and J by 13 bases, with 24 bases between the two germline ends. Germline V gene sequence: CDR1 SGHTA, CDR2 FQGNSA. The CDR3 sequence is CASSPALGAGETQFF. DNA of the CDR3: TGTGCCAGCAGCCCCGCGTTAGGGGCTGGGGAGACCCAGTTCTTC.

This clonotype appeared a few times. The gene calls are TRBV11-1 and TRBJ2-1; 12 bases are shared with TRBD2. V dropped 4 bases and J dropped 2; count of bases not matched to a gene: 12. CDR3 size: 19 residues. Germline CDR1 is SGHAT and CDR2 is FQDESV (reference sequence). Here the CDR3 reads CASSSLVGLAGQPYNEQFF. The CDR3 nucleotides read TGTGCCAGCAGCTCCCTAGTGGGACTAGCGGGTCAACCCTACAATGAGCAGTTCTTC.

This chain uses TRBV4-3 with TRBJ2-3; 11 positions match TRBD2. The CDR3 covers 17 residues. With V trimmed by 1 base and J by 2 bases, 5 bases remained unmatched. From germline, CDR1 is LGHNA and CDR2 YSLEER. CDR3 sequence (DNA): TGCGCCAGCAGCCAAGGGCTAGCGGGAGGTTACACAGATACGCAGTATTTT. Its translation: CASSQGLAGGYTDTQYF.

This rearrangement joins TRBV6-5 to TRBJ1-1; D is possibly TRBD1 (6 bases). Trimming shortened V by 2 bases and J by 7 bases, and 14 bases separated the two germline ends. Germline CDR1 reads MNHEY; CDR2 reads SVGAGI. CDR3 length equals 14 residues. The CDR3 is CASSYGGLGFEAFF. The CDR3 DNA reads TGTGCCAGCAGTTACGGGGGGCTGGGCTTTGAAGCTTTCTTT.

This clonotype was detected ten times or more. This chain uses TRBV7-2 with TRBJ2-7; D is unclear. The V end was cut by 5 bases, the J end by 2 bases, with 10 bases between. Germline V CDR1 and CDR2: SGHTA, FQGNSA. This CDR3 has 13 amino acids. The CDR3 protein is CASSQIPAYEQYF. CDR3 coding DNA: TGTGCCAGCAGCCAGATACCCGCCTACGAGCAGTACTTC.

The chain joins TRBV27 to TRBJ2-7; 7 nucleotides agree with TRBD1. Germline V gene lookup returns CDR1 MNHEY and CDR2 SMNVEV (reference sequence). The V and J ends lost 3 bases and 5 bases, in that order; junction bases with no gene match: 4. CDR3 size: 13 residues. CDR3 region: CASSFTGVNEQYF. The CDR3 DNA sequence: TGTGCCAGCAGTTTTACAGGGGTAAACGAGCAGTACTTC.

This clonotype has just a few counts. J is TRBJ1-1 and V is TRBV7-2; 7 bases line up with TRBD1. There are 13 residues in the CDR3. Germline assignment: CDR1 SGHTA and CDR2 FQGNSA. Trimming at V came to 6 bases and at J to 6 bases, leaving 7 bases not matched to a gene. The CDR3 sequence: CASSVQGGSEAFF. The DNA for the CDR3 is TGTGCCAGCAGTGTGCAGGGGGGTTCTGAAGCTTTCTTT.

This clonotype came up a few times. This chain uses TRBV14 with TRBJ2-5; 7 bases fit TRBD2. CDR3 size: 12 residues. CDR1 and CDR2 from the germline V gene are SGHDN and FVKESK. V dropped 8 bases and J dropped 4; count of bases not matched to a gene: 4. The CDR3 region is CASRGSAETQYF. The CDR3 coding sequence is TGTGCCAGCCGCGGGAGCGCAGAGACCCAGTACTTC.

V gene TRBV6-5 combines with J gene TRBJ2-5; 9 nucleotides match TRBD1. The closer fit of TRBJ2-7 to the DNA end suggests the J call may be wrong. Germline CDR1 reads MNHEY; CDR2 reads SVGAGI. The CDR3 sequence is 14 residues long. The CDR3 loop is CASSRDRANYEQYF. CDR3 DNA sequence: TGTGCCAGCAGTCGGGACAGGGCGAACTACGAGCAGTACTTC.

J is TRBJ2-7 and V is TRBV20-1; no clear D gene. Trimming pared 3 bases from V and 6 bases from J, leaving 9 bases between. Per germline, CDR1 DFQATT and CDR2 SNEGSKA (reference sequence). The CDR3 is made up of 11 amino acids. The CDR3 coding sequence is TGCAGTGCTAGTTCACTGGTCGAGCAGTACTTC. The encoded protein is CSASSLVEQYF.

V is TRBV7-2 and J is TRBJ1-2; D is uncertain. This CDR3 has 14 amino acids. CDR1 and CDR2 from the germline V gene are SGHTA and FQGNSA. Trimming stripped 3 bases from V and 4 bases from J, with 12 bases between. The DNA of the CDR3 is TGTGCCAGCAGCTTTAGCCGGGAATTCTATGGCTACACCTTC. Its translation is CASSFSREFYGYTF. Using reference TRBV7-2 and TRBJ1-2 for the parts outside the CDR3, the full variable domain is GAGVSQSPSNKVTEKGKDVELRCDPISGHTALYWYRQSLGQGLEFLIYFQGNSAPDKSGLPSDRFSAERTGGSVSTLTIQRTQQEDSAVYLCASSFSREFYGYTFGSGTRLTVV.

The genes are TRBV7-2 and TRBJ1-4; D unresolved. The V gene lost 6 bases and the J gene lost 4 bases, with 12 bases spanning the gap. The CDR3 has 14 residues. Germline-derived CDR1 and CDR2 are SGHTA and FQGNSA. The CDR3 DNA reads TGTGCCAGCAGTGCCCGCTGGGGTAATGAAAAACTGTTTTTT. It codes for CASSARWGNEKLFF.

This clonotype has only a few counts. This chain joins TRBV3-1 and TRBJ2-2, with 13 bases identical to TRBD2. Germline CDR1 LGHDT, CDR2 YNNKEL (reference sequence). With V trimmed by 5 bases and J by 3 bases, 3 bases remained unmatched. The CDR3 extends over 16 amino acids. CDR3 region: CASSRLAGGDTGELFF. CDR3 DNA sequence: TGTGCCAGCAGCAGACTAGCGGGGGGAGACACCGGGGAGCTGTTTTTT.

The chain recombines TRBV27 with TRBJ2-2; 10 bases agree with TRBD2. V was pared by 7 bases and J by 5 bases, with 10 bases of the junction left unmatched. Germline CDR1 is MNHEY and CDR2 is SMNVEV (reference sequence). The CDR3 runs to 16 residues. Here the CDR3 reads CASTNSGRARTGELFF. The CDR3 region has the DNA TGTGCCAGCACGAACAGCGGGAGGGCCAGAACCGGGGAGCTGTTTTTT.

The V call is TRBV2, the J call TRBJ2-3; the D gene could be TRBD1 or TRBD2 (5 bases each). The ends were cut back, 4 bases at V and 5 bases at J, with 19 bases in the middle. Germline lookup yields CDR1 SNHLY and CDR2 FYNNEI. The CDR3 is made up of 16 amino acids. CDR3 amino acids: CASSAAGLGVLDTQYF. In nucleotides, the CDR3 is TGTGCCAGCAGTGCGGCGGGTCTGGGGGTTCTAGATACGCAGTATTTT.

V gene TRBV6-1 combines with J gene TRBJ1-6; weak D call: TRBD1 (5 bases). V was pared by 3 bases and J by 8 bases, with 11 bases between. CDR1 and CDR2 (germline): MNHNS, SASEGT. There are 14 residues in the CDR3. CDR3 amino acids: CASSERGRDSPLHF. Written as DNA, the CDR3 is TGTGCCAGCAGTGAGCGGGGGAGGGATTCACCCCTCCACTTT.

The gene calls are TRBV20-1 and TRBJ2-1; D not resolved. CDR3 length: 12 amino acids. V was trimmed by 1 base and J by 9 bases, leaving 10 bases between them. Germline CDR1 reads DFQATT; CDR2 reads SNEGSKA (reference sequence). The CDR3 is CSARVSPVEQFF. The CDR3 DNA follows: TGCAGTGCTAGAGTTAGCCCGGTTGAGCAGTTCTTC.

This clonotype was counted a single time. The chain recombines TRBV30 with TRBJ2-1; tentatively, D is TRBD1 or TRBD2 (5 bases each). Near its end, the DNA agrees better with TRBJ2-7, so the J call may be wrong. The germline V gene has CDR1 GTSNPN and CDR2 SVGIG (reference sequence). This CDR3 spans 14 amino acids. CDR3 DNA: TGTGCCTGGACTCCGGGGCCTTCCTACAATGAGCAGTACTTC. Translating gives CAWTPGPSYNEQYF.